One and the same sample provided the 6 T cell receptor beta chains below, sequenced in a study of brain T cells in children with intractable seizures. Here immunoSEQ multiplex PCR was the method, and the copy in TCRdb shows in-frame clones only, minus some. Of 110,000 or so clones listed, roughly 94% are singletons. Sequencing was performed on peripheral blood, taken at surgery. These TCRs come from a boy in the first two years of life with hemimegalencephaly and intractable seizures.

The chain links TRBV7-2 to TRBJ1-2; 9 bases are shared with TRBD1. With 3 bases clipped from V and 4 bases from J, the junction kept 6 bases outside the gene matches. This CDR3 comprises 15 residues. Germline lookup yields CDR1 SGHTA and CDR2 FQGNSA. CDR3 loop: CASSLYRGQVYGYTF. The DNA for the CDR3 is TGTGCCAGCAGCTTGTACAGGGGGCAGGTCTATGGCTACACCTTC.

The V call is TRBV28, the J call TRBJ1-6; 7 bases line up with TRBD1. The V segment lost 0 bases and the J segment 8 bases; nucleotides outside the gene matches: 10. This CDR3 has 17 amino acids. Germline V lookup: CDR1 MDHEN, CDR2 SYDVKM. The CDR3 loop reads CASSLWTGGQRDSPLHF. CDR3 bases: TGTGCCAGCAGTTTATGGACGGGGGGACAGCGAGATTCACCCCTCCACTTT.

V is TRBV4-1 and J is TRBJ1-6, with a possible D match to TRBD1 (6 bases). Trimming stripped 8 bases from V and 6 bases from J, with 23 bases between. Germline V gene lookup returns CDR1 MGHRA and CDR2 YSYEKL. The CDR3 runs to 17 residues. The CDR3 DNA follows: TGCGCCAGCGCCAGCTTGGCGGGGGGCCCCAGTAATTCACCCCTCCACTTT. Encoded protein: CASASLAGGPSNSPLHF.

This chain connects TRBV29-1 to TRBJ2-3, with D tentatively TRBD1 or TRBD2 (5 bases each). CDR1 is SQVTM and CDR2 is ANQGSEA in the germline V gene. The length of the CDR3 is 13 residues. Trimming cost V 4 bases and J 2 bases, with 10 bases left between them. The CDR3 DNA follows: TGCAGCGTTGCGGGGCTGATCACAGATACGCAGTATTTT. Protein sequence: CSVAGLITDTQYF.

The chain has TRBV7-9 and TRBJ2-2, with TRBD2 as a possible D gene (6 bases). Trimming stripped 4 bases from V and 3 bases from J, with 12 bases between. Germline V lookup: CDR1 SEHNR, CDR2 FQNEAQ (reference sequence). The CDR3 consists of 15 residues. CDR3 loop: CASSYHWGDTGELFF. CDR3 sequence (DNA): TGTGCCAGCAGCTACCATTGGGGGGACACCGGGGAGCTGTTTTTT.

This clone was recorded only once. This chain links TRBV7-9 with TRBJ2-5; 7 nucleotides match TRBD2. With 6 bases clipped from V and 5 bases from J, the junction kept 12 bases outside the gene matches. This CDR3 comprises 15 residues. Germline V gene data show CDR1 as SEHNR and CDR2 as FQNEAQ (reference sequence). For the CDR3, the DNA is TGTGCCAGCAGTACAGGCGCGGGAGTATCGGAGACCCAGTACTTC. Protein: CASSTGAGVSETQYF.